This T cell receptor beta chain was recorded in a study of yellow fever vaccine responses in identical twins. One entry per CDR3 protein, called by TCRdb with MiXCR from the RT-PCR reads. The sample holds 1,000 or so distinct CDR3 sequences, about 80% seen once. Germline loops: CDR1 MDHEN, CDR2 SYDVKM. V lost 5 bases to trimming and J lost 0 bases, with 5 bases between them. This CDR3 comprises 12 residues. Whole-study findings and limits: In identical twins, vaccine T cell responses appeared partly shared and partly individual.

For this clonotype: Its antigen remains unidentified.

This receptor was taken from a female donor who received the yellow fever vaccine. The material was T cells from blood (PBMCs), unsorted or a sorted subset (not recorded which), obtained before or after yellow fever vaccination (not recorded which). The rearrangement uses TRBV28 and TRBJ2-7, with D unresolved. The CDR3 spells CASSESSYEQYF. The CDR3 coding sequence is TGTGCCAGCAGTGAGAGCTCCTACGAGCAGTACTTC.